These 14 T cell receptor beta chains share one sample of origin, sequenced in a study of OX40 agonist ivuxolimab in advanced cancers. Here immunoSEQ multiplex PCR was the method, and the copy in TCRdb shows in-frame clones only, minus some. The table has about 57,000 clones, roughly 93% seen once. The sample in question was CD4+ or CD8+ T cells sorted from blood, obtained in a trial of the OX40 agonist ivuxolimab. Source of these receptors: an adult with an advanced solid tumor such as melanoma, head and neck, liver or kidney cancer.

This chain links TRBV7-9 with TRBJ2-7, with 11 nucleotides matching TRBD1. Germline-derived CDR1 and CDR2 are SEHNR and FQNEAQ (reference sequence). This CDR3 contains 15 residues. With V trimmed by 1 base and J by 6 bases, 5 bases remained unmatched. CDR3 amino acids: CASSLEDRGLLEQYF. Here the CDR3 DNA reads TGTGCCAGCAGCTTAGAGGACAGGGGGCTCCTCGAGCAGTACTTC.

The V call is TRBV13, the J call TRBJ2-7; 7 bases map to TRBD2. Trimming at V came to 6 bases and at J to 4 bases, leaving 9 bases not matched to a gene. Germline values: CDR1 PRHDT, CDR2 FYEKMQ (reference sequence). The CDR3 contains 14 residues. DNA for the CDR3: TGTGCCAGCAGACCCGCTAGCGGAGCGTACGAGCAGTACTTC. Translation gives CASRPASGAYEQYF.

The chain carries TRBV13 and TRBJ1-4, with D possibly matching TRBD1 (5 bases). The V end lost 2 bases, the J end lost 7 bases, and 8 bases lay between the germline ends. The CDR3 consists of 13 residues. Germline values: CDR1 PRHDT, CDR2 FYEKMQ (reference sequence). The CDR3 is CASSLRGGEKLFF. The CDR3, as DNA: TGTGCCAGCAGCTTAAGGGGAGGTGAAAAACTGTTTTTT.

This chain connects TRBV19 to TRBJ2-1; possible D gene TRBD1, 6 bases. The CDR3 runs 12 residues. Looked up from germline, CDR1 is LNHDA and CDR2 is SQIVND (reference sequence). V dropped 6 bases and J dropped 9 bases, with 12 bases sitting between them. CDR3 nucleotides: TGTGCCAGTAGCTCAGGGGCTCCTGAGCAGTTCTTC. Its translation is CASSSGAPEQFF.

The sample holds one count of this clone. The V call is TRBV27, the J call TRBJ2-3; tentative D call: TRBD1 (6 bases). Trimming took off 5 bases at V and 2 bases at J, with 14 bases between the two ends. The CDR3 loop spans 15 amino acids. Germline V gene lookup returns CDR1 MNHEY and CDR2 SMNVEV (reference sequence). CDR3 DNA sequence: TGTGCCAGCAGTCCACCGGGACACGCCACAGATACGCAGTATTTT. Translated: CASSPPGHATDTQYF.

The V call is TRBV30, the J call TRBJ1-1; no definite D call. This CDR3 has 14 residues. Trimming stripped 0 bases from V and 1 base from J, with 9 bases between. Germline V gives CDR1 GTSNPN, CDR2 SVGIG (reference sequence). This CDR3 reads CAWSVWVGNTEAFF. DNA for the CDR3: TGTGCCTGGAGTGTTTGGGTCGGGAACACTGAAGCTTTCTTT.

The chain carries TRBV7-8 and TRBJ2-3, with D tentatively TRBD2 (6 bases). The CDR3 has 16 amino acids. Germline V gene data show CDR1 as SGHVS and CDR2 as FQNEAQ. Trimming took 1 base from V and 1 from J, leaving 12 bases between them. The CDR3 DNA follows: TGTGCCAGCAGCTTAGAGCGTAGCGGACGCACAGATACGCAGTATTTT. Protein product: CASSLERSGRTDTQYF.

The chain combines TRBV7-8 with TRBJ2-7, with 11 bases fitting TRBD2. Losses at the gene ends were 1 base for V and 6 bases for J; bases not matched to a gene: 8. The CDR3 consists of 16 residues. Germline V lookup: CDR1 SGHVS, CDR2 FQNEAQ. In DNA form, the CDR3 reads TGTGCCAGCAGCTTAGACCCGGGACTAGCGGTTGGCGAGCAGTACTTC. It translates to CASSLDPGLAVGEQYF.

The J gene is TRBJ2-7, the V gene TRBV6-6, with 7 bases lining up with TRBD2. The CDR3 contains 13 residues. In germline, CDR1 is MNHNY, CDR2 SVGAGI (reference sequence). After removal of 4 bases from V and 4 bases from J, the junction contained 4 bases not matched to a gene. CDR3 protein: CASSFTSEYEQYF. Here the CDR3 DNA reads TGTGCCAGCAGTTTTACTAGCGAGTACGAGCAGTACTTC.

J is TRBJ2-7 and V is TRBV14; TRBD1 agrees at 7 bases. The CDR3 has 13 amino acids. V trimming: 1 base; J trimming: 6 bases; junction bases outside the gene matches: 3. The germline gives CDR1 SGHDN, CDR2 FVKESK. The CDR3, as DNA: TGTGCCAGCAGCCAAGTCGCAGGGGGCGAGCAGTACTTC. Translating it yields CASSQVAGGEQYF. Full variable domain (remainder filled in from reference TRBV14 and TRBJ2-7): EAGVTQFPSHSVIEKGQTVTLRCDPISGHDNLYWYRRVMGKEIKFLLHFVKESKQDESGMPNNRFLAERTGGTYSTLKVQPAELEDSGVYFCASSQVAGGEQYFGPGTRLTVT.

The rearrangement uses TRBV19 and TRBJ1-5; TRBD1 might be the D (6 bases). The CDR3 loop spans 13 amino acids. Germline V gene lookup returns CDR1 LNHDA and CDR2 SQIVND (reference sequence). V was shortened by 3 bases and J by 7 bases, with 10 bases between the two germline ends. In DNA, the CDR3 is TGTGCCAGTAGTATTTATGGGGGCCAGCCCCAGCATTTT. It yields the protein CASSIYGGQPQHF.

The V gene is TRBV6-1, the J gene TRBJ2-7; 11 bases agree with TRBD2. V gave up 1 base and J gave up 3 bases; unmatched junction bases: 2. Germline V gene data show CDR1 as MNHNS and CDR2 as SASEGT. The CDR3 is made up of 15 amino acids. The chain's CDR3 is CASSEGLAGYYEQYF. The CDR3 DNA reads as TGTGCCAGCAGTGAAGGACTAGCGGGATACTACGAGCAGTACTTC.

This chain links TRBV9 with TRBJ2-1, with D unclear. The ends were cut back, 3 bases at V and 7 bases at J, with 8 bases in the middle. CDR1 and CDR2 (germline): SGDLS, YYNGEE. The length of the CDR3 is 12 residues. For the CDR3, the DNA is TGTGCCAGCAGCGCCTTAAGAAATGAGCAGTTCTTC. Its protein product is CASSALRNEQFF.

Written as DNA, the CDR3 is TGTGCCAGCAGTTACGAGGGTGGGAACACTGAAGCTTTCTTT. Translating gives CASSYEGGNTEAFF. The V call is TRBV6-5, the J call TRBJ1-1; D call uncertain. This CDR3 has 14 amino acids. V lost 2 bases and J lost 1, with 8 bases in between. The germline gives CDR1 MNHEY, CDR2 SVGAGI.